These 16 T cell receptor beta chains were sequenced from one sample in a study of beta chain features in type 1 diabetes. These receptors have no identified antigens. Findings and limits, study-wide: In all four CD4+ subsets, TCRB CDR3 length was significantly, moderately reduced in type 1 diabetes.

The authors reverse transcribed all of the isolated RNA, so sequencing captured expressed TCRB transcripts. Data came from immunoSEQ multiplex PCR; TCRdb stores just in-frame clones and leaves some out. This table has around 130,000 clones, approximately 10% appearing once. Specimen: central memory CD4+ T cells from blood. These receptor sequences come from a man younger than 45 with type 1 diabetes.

The CDR3 nucleotides read TGCGCCAGCAGCCTAGCGGCCCAAGAGACCCAGTACTTC. Encoded protein: CASSLAAQETQYF. This rearrangement joins TRBV4-3 to TRBJ2-5; possibly TRBD2 for D (6 bases). Trimming shortened V by 4 bases and J by 1 base, and 7 bases separated the two germline ends. This CDR3 spans 13 amino acids. CDR1 and CDR2 (germline): LGHNA, YSLEER.

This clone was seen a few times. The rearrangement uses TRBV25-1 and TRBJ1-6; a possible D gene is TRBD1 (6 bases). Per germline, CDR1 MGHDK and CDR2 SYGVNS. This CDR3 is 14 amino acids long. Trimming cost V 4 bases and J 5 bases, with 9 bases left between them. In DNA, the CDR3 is TGTGCCAGCAGTGGTCAGGGGAATAATTCACCCCTCCACTTT. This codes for CASSGQGNNSPLHF.

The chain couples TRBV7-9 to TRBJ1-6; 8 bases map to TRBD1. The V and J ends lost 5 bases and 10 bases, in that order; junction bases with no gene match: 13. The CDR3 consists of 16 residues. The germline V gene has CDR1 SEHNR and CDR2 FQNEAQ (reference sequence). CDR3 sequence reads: CASSPRGTGLSSPLHF. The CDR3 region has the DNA TGTGCCAGCAGCCCCCGAGGGACAGGACTCTCGTCACCCCTCCACTTT.

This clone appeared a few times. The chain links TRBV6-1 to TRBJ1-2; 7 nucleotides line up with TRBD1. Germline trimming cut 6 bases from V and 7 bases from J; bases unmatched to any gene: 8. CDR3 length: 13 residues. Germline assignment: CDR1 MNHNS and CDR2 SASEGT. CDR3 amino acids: CASSQTGSVGYTF. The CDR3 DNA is TGTGCCAGCAGCCAGACAGGGTCCGTTGGCTACACCTTC.

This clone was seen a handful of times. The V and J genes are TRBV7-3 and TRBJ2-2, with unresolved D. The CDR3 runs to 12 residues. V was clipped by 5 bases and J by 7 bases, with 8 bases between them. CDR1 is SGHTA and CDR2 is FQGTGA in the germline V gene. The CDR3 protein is CASSLPFGELFF. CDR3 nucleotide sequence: TGTGCCAGCAGCCTACCCTTCGGGGAGCTGTTTTTT. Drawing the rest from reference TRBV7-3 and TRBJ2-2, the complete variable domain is GAGVSQTPSNKVTEKGKYVELRCDPISGHTALYWYRQSLGQGPEFLIYFQGTGAADDSGLPNDRFFAVRPEGSVSTLKIQRTERGDSAVYLCASSLPFGELFFGEGSRLTVL.

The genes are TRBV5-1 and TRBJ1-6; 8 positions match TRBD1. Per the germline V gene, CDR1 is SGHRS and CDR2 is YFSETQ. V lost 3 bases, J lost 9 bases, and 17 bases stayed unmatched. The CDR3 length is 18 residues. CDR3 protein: CASSSSAGQGNIGSPLHF. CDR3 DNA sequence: TGCGCCAGCAGCTCCTCCGCCGGACAGGGTAATATTGGTTCACCCCTCCACTTT.

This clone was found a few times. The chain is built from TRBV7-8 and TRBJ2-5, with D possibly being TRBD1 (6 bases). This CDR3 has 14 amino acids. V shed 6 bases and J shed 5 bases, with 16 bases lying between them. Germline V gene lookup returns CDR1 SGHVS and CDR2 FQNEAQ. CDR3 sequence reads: CASRLYREGETQYF. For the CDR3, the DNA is TGTGCCAGCAGGTTGTACAGGGAAGGGGAGACCCAGTACTTC. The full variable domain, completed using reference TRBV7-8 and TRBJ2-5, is GAGVSQSPRYKVAKRGQDVALRCDPISGHVSLFWYQQALGQGPEFLTYFQNEAQLDKSGLPSDRFFAERPEGSVSTLKIQRTQQEDSAVYLCASRLYREGETQYFGPGTRLLVL.

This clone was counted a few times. The CDR3 DNA sequence: TGTGCCAGCAGCCACCAGGGGGACCCCCTCGCGGAGCAGTACTTC. Its protein is CASSHQGDPLAEQYF. This chain uses TRBV5-4 with TRBJ2-7, with 7 bases lining up with TRBD1. CDR3 length equals 15 residues. Germline V gene lookup returns CDR1 SGHNT and CDR2 YYREEE (reference sequence). The J segment lost 7 bases and the V segment lost 4 bases, leaving 14 bases of the junction unmatched.

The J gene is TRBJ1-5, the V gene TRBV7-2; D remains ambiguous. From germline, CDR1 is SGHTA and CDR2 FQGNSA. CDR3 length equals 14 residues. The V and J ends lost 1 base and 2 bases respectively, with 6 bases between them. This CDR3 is CASSLGTGNQPQHF. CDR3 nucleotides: TGTGCCAGCAGCTTAGGGACTGGCAATCAGCCCCAGCATTTT.

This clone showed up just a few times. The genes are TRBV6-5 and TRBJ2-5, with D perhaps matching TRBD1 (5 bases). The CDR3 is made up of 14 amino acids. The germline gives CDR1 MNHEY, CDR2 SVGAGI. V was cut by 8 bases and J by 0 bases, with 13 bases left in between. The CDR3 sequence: CASRVRQHQETQYF. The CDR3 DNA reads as TGTGCCAGCCGGGTACGACAGCACCAAGAGACCCAGTACTTC.

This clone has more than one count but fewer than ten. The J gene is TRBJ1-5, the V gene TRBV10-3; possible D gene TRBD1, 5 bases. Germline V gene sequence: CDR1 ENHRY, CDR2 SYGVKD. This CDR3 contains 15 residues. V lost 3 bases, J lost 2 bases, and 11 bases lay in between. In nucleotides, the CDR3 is TGTGCCATCAGTGATTTGGGGCCTGGCAATCAGCCCCAGCATTTT. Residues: CAISDLGPGNQPQHF.

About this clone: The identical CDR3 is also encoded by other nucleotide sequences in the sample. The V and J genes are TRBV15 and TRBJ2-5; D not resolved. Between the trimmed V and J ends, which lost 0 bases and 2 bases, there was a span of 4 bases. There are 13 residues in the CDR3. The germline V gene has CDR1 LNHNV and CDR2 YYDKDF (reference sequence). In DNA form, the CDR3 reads TGTGCCACCAGCAGAGACAGTCAAGAGACCCAGTACTTC. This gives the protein CATSRDSQETQYF.

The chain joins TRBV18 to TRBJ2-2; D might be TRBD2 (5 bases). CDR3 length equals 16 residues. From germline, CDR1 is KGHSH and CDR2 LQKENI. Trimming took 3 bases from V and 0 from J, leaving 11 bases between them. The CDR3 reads CASSPRVVTNTGELFF. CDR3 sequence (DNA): TGTGCCAGCTCACCGAGGGTAGTTACGAACACCGGGGAGCTGTTTTTT. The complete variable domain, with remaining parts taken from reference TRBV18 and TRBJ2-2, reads NAGVMQNPRHLVRRRGQEARLRCSPMKGHSHVYWYRQLPEEGLKFMVYLQKENIIDESGMPKERFSAEFPKEGPSILRIQQVVRGDSAAYFCASSPRVVTNTGELFFGEGSRLTVL.

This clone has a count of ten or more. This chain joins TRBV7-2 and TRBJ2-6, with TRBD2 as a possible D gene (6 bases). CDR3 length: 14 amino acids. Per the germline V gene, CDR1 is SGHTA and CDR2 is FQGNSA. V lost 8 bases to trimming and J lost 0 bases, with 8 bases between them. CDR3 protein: CASGGNSGANVLTF. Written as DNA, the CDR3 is TGTGCCAGCGGCGGGAACTCTGGGGCCAACGTCCTGACTTTC.

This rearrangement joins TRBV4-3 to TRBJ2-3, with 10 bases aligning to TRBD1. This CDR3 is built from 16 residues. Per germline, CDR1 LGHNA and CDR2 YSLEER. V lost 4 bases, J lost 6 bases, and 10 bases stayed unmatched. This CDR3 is CASSPLTGTGVDTQYF. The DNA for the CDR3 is TGCGCCAGCAGCCCCTTAACCGGGACAGGGGTTGATACGCAGTATTTT.

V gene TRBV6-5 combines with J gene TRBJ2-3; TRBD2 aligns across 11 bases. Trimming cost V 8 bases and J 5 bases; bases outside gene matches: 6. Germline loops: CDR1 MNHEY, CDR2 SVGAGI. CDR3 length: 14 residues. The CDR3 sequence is CASRSGGAGDTQYF. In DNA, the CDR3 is TGTGCCAGCCGTAGCGGGGGGGCGGGAGATACGCAGTATTTT.